This is a list of T cell receptor beta chains from one sample in a study of T cell responses to AZD1222 COVID-19 vaccine. Some clones are missing from TCRdb's copy, which holds only in-frame ones; the method was immunoSEQ multiplex PCR. This sample has approximately 92,000 clones, with 87% found just once. Material: peripheral blood, obtained on day 0 of AZD1222 vaccination. These receptors all stem from an adult in good health. The CDR3 runs from the conserved cysteine through the conserved F or W. D genes are given only for firm matches. Size tells how often a clone was seen (once, few, many) or the class of an expanded clone, and some rows leave it out.

v_call: TRBV19
j_call: TRBJ2-2
clone_size: -
d_call: TRBD1
cdr3_nt: TGTGCCAGTAGTACGCCGGCAGGGACAGGGTTCGACACCGGGGAGCTGTTTTTT
cdr3_aa: CASSTPAGTGFDTGELFF

v_call: TRBV29-1
j_call: TRBJ1-2
clone_size: once
d_call: -
cdr3_nt: TGCAGCGTTGAAGGACGGGGGATAAACTATGGCTACACCTTC
cdr3_aa: CSVEGRGINYGYTF

v_call: TRBV27
j_call: TRBJ1-6
clone_size: few
d_call: TRBD1
cdr3_nt: TGTGCCAGCAGTTACAGGGGGCAGAGTTCACCCCTCCACTTT
cdr3_aa: CASSYRGQSSPLHF

v_call: TRBV7-2
j_call: TRBJ1-1
clone_size: -
d_call: -
cdr3_nt: TGTGCCAGCGCCTTGACAGTTGTCACTGAAGCTTTCTTT
cdr3_aa: CASALTVVTEAFF

v_call: TRBV5-4
j_call: TRBJ1-2
clone_size: -
d_call: -
cdr3_nt: TGTGCCAGCAGCTTGAGGCTAGACTATGGCTACACCTTC
cdr3_aa: CASSLRLDYGYTF

v_call: TRBV5-6
j_call: TRBJ1-3
clone_size: -
d_call: -
cdr3_nt: TGTGCCAGCAGCTCAACCGGTCGATTCAGCTCTGGAAACACCATATATTTT
cdr3_aa: CASSSTGRFSSGNTIYF

v_call: TRBV5-4
j_call: TRBJ2-3
clone_size: -
d_call: -
cdr3_nt: TGTGCCAGCAGCTTGGCCCCCGCCACAGATACGCAGTATTTT
cdr3_aa: CASSLAPATDTQYF

v_call: TRBV15
j_call: TRBJ1-4
clone_size: once
d_call: -
cdr3_nt: TGTGCCACCAGCAGAGATAGGGGGAGGAATGAAAAACTGTTTTTT
cdr3_aa: CATSRDRGRNEKLFF

v_call: TRBV6-2/TRBV6-3
j_call: TRBJ2-3
clone_size: -
d_call: TRBD2
cdr3_nt: TGTGCCAGCAGTTACTTTCTAGCGGGGGGGAGCACAGATACGCAGTATTTT
cdr3_aa: CASSYFLAGGSTDTQYF

v_call: TRBV4-3
j_call: TRBJ1-1
clone_size: -
d_call: -
cdr3_nt: TGCGCCAGCAGCCGGGCCATGAACACTGAAGCTTTCTTT
cdr3_aa: CASSRAMNTEAFF

v_call: TRBV27
j_call: TRBJ2-1
clone_size: few
d_call: -
cdr3_nt: TGTGCCAGCAGTGCTAAAATTACTCGACAGCAGTTCTTC
cdr3_aa: CASSAKITRQQFF

v_call: TRBV12-3/TRBV12-4
j_call: TRBJ1-2
clone_size: -
d_call: -
cdr3_nt: TGTGCCAGCAGTTTAGGGGGGAACTATGGCTACACCTTC
cdr3_aa: CASSLGGNYGYTF

v_call: TRBV5-4
j_call: TRBJ2-5
clone_size: -
d_call: -
cdr3_nt: TGTGCCAGCAGCTTGCAGGGAGTTGAGACCCAGTACTTC
cdr3_aa: CASSLQGVETQYF

v_call: TRBV9
j_call: TRBJ2-2
clone_size: -
d_call: -
cdr3_nt: TGTGCCAGCAGCGTAGTGGAGATCACCGGGGAGCTGTTTTTT
cdr3_aa: CASSVVEITGELFF

v_call: TRBV5-5
j_call: TRBJ1-1
clone_size: few
d_call: -
cdr3_nt: TGTGCCAGCAGCTCCGACCAGGGAGGGGTCAACACTGAAGCTTTCTTT
cdr3_aa: CASSSDQGGVNTEAFF

v_call: TRBV11-2
j_call: TRBJ1-6
clone_size: -
d_call: TRBD1
cdr3_nt: TGTGCCAGCAGCTTAGGGACAGGACCGTCACCCCTCCACTTT
cdr3_aa: CASSLGTGPSPLHF

v_call: TRBV19
j_call: TRBJ1-1
clone_size: -
d_call: TRBD1
cdr3_nt: TGTGCCAGTTGGGCAGGGGGGTTGAACACTGAAGCTTTCTTT
cdr3_aa: CASWAGGLNTEAFF

v_call: TRBV3-1/TRBV3-2
j_call: TRBJ1-2
clone_size: -
d_call: TRBD1
cdr3_nt: TGTGCCAGCAGCGCCGGGACAGGGAATGGCTACACCTTC
cdr3_aa: CASSAGTGNGYTF

v_call: TRBV5-1
j_call: TRBJ1-4
clone_size: -
d_call: -
cdr3_nt: TGTGCCAGCAGCCCCGACAAGTTCGGGGAAAAACTGTTTTTT
cdr3_aa: CASSPDKFGEKLFF

v_call: TRBV5-1
j_call: TRBJ2-2
clone_size: -
d_call: -
cdr3_nt: TGCGCCAGCAGCTTGGAGCCCCCTTTTGGGTTCGGGGAGCTGTTTTTT
cdr3_aa: CASSLEPPFGFGELFF

v_call: TRBV5-1
j_call: TRBJ2-5
clone_size: -
d_call: TRBD2
cdr3_nt: TGTGCCAGCAGCGTGACTAGCGGGATTGGAGAGACCCAGTACTTC
cdr3_aa: CASSVTSGIGETQYF

v_call: TRBV11-2
j_call: TRBJ2-5
clone_size: -
d_call: -
cdr3_nt: TGTGCCAGCAGCTTTAACGACATGGGTCAAGAGACCCAGTACTTC
cdr3_aa: CASSFNDMGQETQYF

v_call: TRBV7-9
j_call: TRBJ1-1
clone_size: -
d_call: -
cdr3_nt: TGTGCCAGCAGCTTAGCGCCTCACAGGGTTAGTGAAGCTTTCTTT
cdr3_aa: CASSLAPHRVSEAFF

v_call: TRBV10-3
j_call: TRBJ1-2
clone_size: -
d_call: -
cdr3_nt: TGTGCCATCAGTGGTAGAGCTAACTATGGCTACACCTTC
cdr3_aa: CAISGRANYGYTF

v_call: TRBV6-2/TRBV6-3
j_call: TRBJ1-1
clone_size: once
d_call: -
cdr3_nt: TGTGCCAGCAGCCCGGATCAAACATGGGAAGCTTTCTTT
cdr3_aa: CASSPDQTWEAFF

v_call: TRBV29-1
j_call: TRBJ2-1
clone_size: -
d_call: -
cdr3_nt: TGCAGCGTTCCGGCGGGGCATGAGCAGTTCTTC
cdr3_aa: CSVPAGHEQFF